A single T cell receptor beta chain is shown here with its context. The junction had 4 bases not matched to a gene; V was cut back by 2 bases and J by 2 bases. This CDR3 is built from 15 residues. The germline gives CDR1 MGHRA, CDR2 YSYEKL. The repertoire was sequenced with immunoSEQ multiplex PCR; TCRdb's copy has only in-frame clones and lacks some. The sample includes about 380,000 clones, around nine tenths seen only once; the top ten take roughly 1.2%. The age range of participants was about 18 to 95 years, with residence in under 30 US areas. The data derive from a study of blood T cell repertoires in COVID-19.

The sample was PBMCs or T cells enriched from blood (not recorded which). This clonotype originated in a woman younger than 30 who had recovered from COVID-19. The rearrangement uses TRBV4-1 and TRBJ1-2, with 8 positions matching TRBD1. The chain's CDR3 is CASSQNAGGNYGYTF. DNA for the CDR3: TGCGCCAGCAGCCAAAACGCAGGGGGCAACTATGGCTACACCTTC.